The 22 T cell receptor beta chains listed next were all sequenced from one sample in a study of early T cells in non-severe SARS-CoV-2 infection. From the 5' RACE reads, TCRdb called clonotypes with MiXCR, one entry per CDR3 protein. The data contain 25,000 to 35,000 distinct CDR3 sequences, around 6% of them singletons. The sequencing here drew on whole blood, taken at baseline. The receptors were sampled from an adult who was a healthcare worker with PCR-confirmed SARS-CoV-2 infection or an uninfected control (not recorded which).

This clonotype was found many times. The genes are TRBV19 and TRBJ1-5; unclear D gene. With 1 base removed from V and 6 bases from J, the gap between germline ends came to 7 bases. The CDR3 spans 13 residues. Germline-derived CDR1 and CDR2 are LNHDA and SQIVND (reference sequence). DNA of the CDR3: TGTGCCAGTAGTATAGGGAGGGCTCAGCCCCAGCATTTT. Its protein is CASSIGRAQPQHF. The full variable domain, its missing parts supplied by reference TRBV19 and TRBJ1-5, is DGGITQSPKYLFRKEGQNVTLSCEQNLNHDAMYWYRQDPGQGLRLIYYSQIVNDFQKGDIAEGYSVSREKKESFPLTVTSAQKNPTAFYLCASSIGRAQPQHFGDGTRLSIL.

This clonotype came up many times. The chain links TRBV20-1 to TRBJ1-2, with D possibly being TRBD1 (6 bases). V was pared by 3 bases and J by 2 bases, with 16 bases between. This CDR3 has 15 amino acids. Germline V CDR1 and CDR2: DFQATT, SNEGSKA (reference sequence). CDR3 amino acids: CSASQGQGANYGYTF. The CDR3 DNA reads as TGCAGTGCTAGTCAGGGACAAGGGGCCAACTATGGCTACACCTTC.

Ten or more counts support this clonotype. The chain links TRBV7-9 to TRBJ2-5; TRBD2 matches at 7 bases. The V gene end was trimmed by 0 bases and the J gene end by 2 bases; junction bases not matched to a gene: 9. The CDR3 runs to 17 residues. Germline V lookup: CDR1 SEHNR, CDR2 FQNEAQ (reference sequence). CDR3 loop: CASSLAARQGLQETQYF. In nucleotides, the CDR3 is TGTGCCAGCAGCTTAGCCGCGCGGCAGGGACTACAAGAGACCCAGTACTTC.

This clonotype has a handful of counts. The V and J genes are TRBV28 and TRBJ2-3; 10 bases line up with TRBD2. The CDR3 is 14 residues long. Losses at the gene ends were 6 bases for V and 8 bases for J; bases not matched to a gene: 8. CDR1 and CDR2 from the germline V gene are MDHEN and SYDVKM. The CDR3 reads CASRGLAGVGTQYF. The CDR3 DNA sequence: TGTGCCAGCAGGGGGCTAGCGGGAGTGGGTACGCAGTATTTT.

This clonotype was observed at least ten times. The genes are TRBV27 and TRBJ2-7, with D hard to call. The germline V gene has CDR1 MNHEY and CDR2 SMNVEV (reference sequence). Trimming removed 5 bases from V and 2 bases from J, with 13 bases in between. The CDR3 has 14 residues. CDR3 bases: TGTGCCAGCAGTCTGGCATTTGGTACCTACGAGCAGTACTTC. Translation: CASSLAFGTYEQYF.

This clonotype was picked up many times. J is TRBJ2-7 and V is TRBV11-2; the D is unclear. The CDR3 extends over 15 amino acids. The germline V gene has CDR1 SGHAT and CDR2 FQNNGV. V gave up 1 base and J gave up 0 bases, with 10 bases separating them. CDR3 DNA sequence: TGTGCCAGCAGCTTAGCGGCGGAAAGCTCCTACGAGCAGTACTTC. Translation: CASSLAAESSYEQYF.

The sample holds many counts of this clonotype. The V call is TRBV5-1, the J call TRBJ2-1, with 7 bases that match TRBD2. CDR3 length: 16 residues. The V gene's germline CDR1 is SGHRS and CDR2 YFSETQ. V was pared by 7 bases and J by 2 bases, with 12 bases of the junction left unmatched. The CDR3 here is CASSGLEGGPYNEQFF. CDR3 nucleotides: TGCGCCAGCTCCGGGTTGGAGGGAGGGCCCTACAATGAGCAGTTCTTC.

Many counts were recorded for this clonotype. The J gene is TRBJ2-1, the V gene TRBV11-3; 7 nucleotides agree with TRBD2. Germline CDR1 SGHNT, CDR2 YENEEA. The CDR3 covers 15 residues. Trimming cost V 0 bases and J 7 bases; bases outside gene matches: 6. This chain's CDR3 is CASSLEAGVKNEQFF. The DNA for the CDR3 is TGTGCCAGCAGCTTAGAGGCGGGAGTGAAGAATGAGCAGTTCTTC.

Ten or more counts support this clonotype. CDR3 region: CASSGGLGNIQYF. For the CDR3, the DNA is TGTGCCAGCAGTGGAGGACTGGGGAACATTCAGTACTTC. This chain uses TRBV2 with TRBJ2-4; weak D call: TRBD2 (5 bases). Trimming pared 4 bases from V and 7 bases from J, leaving 11 bases between. This CDR3 has 13 residues. Germline CDR1 reads SNHLY; CDR2 reads FYNNEI.

This clonotype was counted many times. V and J are TRBV7-8 and TRBJ2-3, with D perhaps TRBD1 or TRBD2 (5 bases each). Germline-derived CDR1 and CDR2 are SGHVS and FQNEAQ. Trimming pared 5 bases from V and 5 bases from J, leaving 17 bases between. This CDR3 region has 15 residues. The CDR3 region is CASSQGPLEKDTQYF. The CDR3 DNA follows: TGTGCCAGCAGCCAGGGACCGCTTGAAAAAGATACGCAGTATTTT.

This clonotype was counted at least ten times. The V gene is TRBV6-6, the J gene TRBJ2-7, with TRBD1 identical over 8 bases. Trimming cost V 6 bases and J 5 bases; bases outside gene matches: 15. This CDR3 contains 16 residues. Germline V lookup: CDR1 MNHNY, CDR2 SVGAGI (reference sequence). CDR3 protein: CASSLDRTGLANEQYF. DNA of the CDR3: TGTGCCAGCAGCCTTGATCGGACAGGGCTAGCGAACGAGCAGTACTTC.

This clonotype was picked up many times. CDR3 loop: CASSLIQGRDLTAQFF. The DNA for the CDR3 is TGTGCCAGCAGCTTGATACAAGGGCGGGATCTTACAGCGCAGTTCTTC. The chain carries TRBV5-5 and TRBJ2-1, with a weak D call TRBD2 (6 bases). The germline CDR1 and CDR2 sequences are SGHKS and YYEKEE (reference sequence). The CDR3 covers 16 residues. Trimming shortened V by 1 base and J by 12 bases, and 23 bases separated the two germline ends.

At least ten counts were recorded for this clonotype. An end of the junction does not agree with germline; a read error may underlie this. The chain combines TRBV18 with TRBJ2-1; D is possibly TRBD1 or TRBD2 (5 bases each). Germline V gene lookup returns CDR1 KGHSH and CDR2 LQKENI. The CDR3 has 16 residues. CDR3: CASSSPGARTYNEQFF. As DNA, the CDR3 is TGTGCCAGCTCATCACCCGGGGCTCGGACTTACAATGAGCAGTTCTTC.

This clonotype was picked up many times. The chain combines TRBV12-3 or TRBV12-4 with TRBJ1-5, with D possibly being TRBD1 (6 bases). The CDR3 has 14 residues. Trimming removed 5 bases from V and 6 bases from J, with 14 bases in between. The CDR3 sequence is CASSTGSAAQPQHF. CDR3 DNA sequence: TGTGCCAGCAGTACAGGGTCGGCCGCTCAGCCCCAGCATTTT.

This clonotype appeared many times. The chain has TRBV5-1 and TRBJ2-2; D unclear. V dropped 8 bases and J dropped 2 bases, with 13 bases sitting between them. CDR1 is SGHRS and CDR2 is YFSETQ in the germline V gene. CDR3 length: 14 amino acids. CDR3 nucleotides: TGCGCCAGTAGGCTCAGTGATAACACCGGGGAGCTGTTTTTT. It translates to CASRLSDNTGELFF.

In its sample, this clonotype was seen many times. This chain uses TRBV20-1 with TRBJ2-5; D unresolved. This CDR3 contains 15 residues. V was shortened by 7 bases and J by 2 bases, with 20 bases between the two germline ends. CDR1 is DFQATT, CDR2 SNEGSKA, per germline (reference sequence). This chain's CDR3 is CSVELASHPQETQYF. The CDR3 nucleotides read TGCAGTGTAGAACTCGCCAGCCACCCACAAGAGACCCAGTACTTC.

This clonotype was counted between two and nine times. The chain combines TRBV25-1 with TRBJ1-4; D gene ambiguous. This CDR3 contains 15 residues. V gave up 3 bases and J gave up 8 bases, with 16 bases separating them. The germline CDR1 and CDR2 sequences are MGHDK and SYGVNS. In DNA, the CDR3 is TGTGCCAGCAGTGATCCGGGGAGGGAATGGGAAAAACTGTTTTTT. Its protein is CASSDPGREWEKLFF.

The chain's CDR3 is CASSYLPGPNEQFF. For the CDR3, the DNA is TGTGCCAGCAGTTATCTCCCCGGACCCAATGAGCAGTTCTTC. The rearrangement joins TRBV7-2 to TRBJ2-1; the D is unclear. Germline CDR1 SGHTA, CDR2 FQGNSA. Trimming shortened V by 6 bases and J by 6 bases, and 15 bases separated the two germline ends. This CDR3 spans 14 amino acids.

This clonotype was recorded at least ten times. The CDR3 region is CASSLTSGSDSEQFF. CDR3 in DNA: TGTGCCAGCAGCCTGACTAGCGGGAGCGATAGTGAGCAGTTCTTC. The chain employs TRBV7-3 and TRBJ2-1; TRBD2 aligns across 12 bases. V lost 5 bases and J lost 9; bases outside the gene matches: 8. Germline V gene data show CDR1 as SGHTA and CDR2 as FQGTGA. The CDR3 is 15 amino acids. The full variable domain, in which reference TRBV7-3 and TRBJ2-1 provide the parts outside the CDR3, is GAGVSQTPSNKVTEKGKYVELRCDPISGHTALYWYRQSLGQGPEFLIYFQGTGAADDSGLPNDRFFAVRPEGSVSTLKIQRTERGDSAVYLCASSLTSGSDSEQFFGPGTRLTVL.

This clonotype occurred a few times. In DNA, the CDR3 is TGTGCCAGCAGCCAGGCCGACCCAGCGGGAGTAGAGACCCAGTACTTC. It specifies CASSQADPAGVETQYF. The genes are TRBV4-2 and TRBJ2-5; 8 positions agree with TRBD2. Germline V gene sequence: CDR1 LGHNA, CDR2 YNFKEQ. Losses at the gene ends were 3 bases for V and 4 bases for J; bases not matched to a gene: 10. The CDR3 has 16 amino acids.

This clonotype occurred many times. The chain links TRBV24-1 to TRBJ1-5; 11 nucleotides match TRBD1. After removal of 12 bases from V and 4 bases from J, the junction contained 22 bases not matched to a gene. CDR1 is KGHDR and CDR2 is SFDVKD in the germline V gene. The CDR3 extends over 19 amino acids. CDR3 DNA: TGTGCCTCCAAGCCCGGGACAGGGGGAACCGACTATAGAAATCAGCCCCAGCATTTT. Translated, it gives CASKPGTGGTDYRNQPQHF.

This clonotype was observed at least ten times. The V and J genes are TRBV10-3 and TRBJ1-1, with unresolved D. Trimming cost V 4 bases and J 4 bases, with 10 bases left between them. Germline V gene lookup returns CDR1 ENHRY and CDR2 SYGVKD. The CDR3 has 13 residues. CDR3: CAISGAEGTEAFF. As DNA, the CDR3 is TGTGCCATCAGTGGGGCGGAGGGCACTGAAGCTTTCTTT.